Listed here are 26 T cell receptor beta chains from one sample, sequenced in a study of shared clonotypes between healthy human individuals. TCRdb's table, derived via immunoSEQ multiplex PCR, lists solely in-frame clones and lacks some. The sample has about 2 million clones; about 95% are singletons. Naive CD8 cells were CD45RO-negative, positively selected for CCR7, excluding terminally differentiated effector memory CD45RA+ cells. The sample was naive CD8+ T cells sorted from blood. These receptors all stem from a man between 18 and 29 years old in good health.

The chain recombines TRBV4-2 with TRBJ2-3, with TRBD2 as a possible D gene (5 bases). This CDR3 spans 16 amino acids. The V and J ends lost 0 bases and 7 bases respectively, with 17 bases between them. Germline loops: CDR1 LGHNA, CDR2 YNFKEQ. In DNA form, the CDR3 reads TGTGCCAGCAGCCAAGATAACAGCGGTAGCACTTATACGCAGTATTTT. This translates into CASSQDNSGSTYTQYF.

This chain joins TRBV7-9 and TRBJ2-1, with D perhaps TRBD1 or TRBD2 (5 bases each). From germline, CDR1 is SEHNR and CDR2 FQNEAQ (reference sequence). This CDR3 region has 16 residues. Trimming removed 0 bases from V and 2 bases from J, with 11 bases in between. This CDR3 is CASSLAGTATYNEQFF. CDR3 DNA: TGTGCCAGCAGCTTAGCGGGGACGGCGACCTACAATGAGCAGTTCTTC.

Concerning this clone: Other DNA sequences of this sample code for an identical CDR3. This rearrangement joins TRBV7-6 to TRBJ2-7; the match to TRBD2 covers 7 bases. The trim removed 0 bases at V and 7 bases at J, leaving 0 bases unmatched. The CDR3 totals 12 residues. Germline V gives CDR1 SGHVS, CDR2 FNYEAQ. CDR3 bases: TGTGCCAGCAGCTTAGCCGGGGGGGAGCAGTACTTC. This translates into CASSLAGGEQYF.

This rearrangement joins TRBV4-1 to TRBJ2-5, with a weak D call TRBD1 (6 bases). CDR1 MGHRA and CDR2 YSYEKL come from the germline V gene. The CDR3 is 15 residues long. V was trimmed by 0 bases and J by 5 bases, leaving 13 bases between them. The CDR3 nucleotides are TGCGCCAGCAGCCAAGATTGGGGGCGTCGGGAGACCCAGTACTTC. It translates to CASSQDWGRRETQYF.

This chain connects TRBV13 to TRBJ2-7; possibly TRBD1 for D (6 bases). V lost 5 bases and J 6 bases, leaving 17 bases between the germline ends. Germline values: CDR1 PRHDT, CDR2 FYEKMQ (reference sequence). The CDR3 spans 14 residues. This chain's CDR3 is CASSPERGSVEQYF. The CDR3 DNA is TGTGCCAGCAGCCCAGAGAGGGGGTCGGTCGAGCAGTACTTC.

CDR3 nucleotides: TGTGCCAGTAGTGCCCCGGGGAGGGCCTACGAGCAGTACTTC. Its protein product is CASSAPGRAYEQYF. V and J are TRBV19 and TRBJ2-7, with 7 bases lining up with TRBD2. The CDR3 has 14 residues. The V segment lost 5 bases and the J segment 2 bases; nucleotides outside the gene matches: 6. The germline CDR1 and CDR2 sequences are LNHDA and SQIVND (reference sequence).

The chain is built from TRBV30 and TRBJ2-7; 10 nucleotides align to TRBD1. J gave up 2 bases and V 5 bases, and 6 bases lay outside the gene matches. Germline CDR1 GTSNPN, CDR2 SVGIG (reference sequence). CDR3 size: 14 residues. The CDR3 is CAWAPTGGPYEQYF. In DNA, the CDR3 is TGTGCCTGGGCCCCGACAGGGGGCCCCTACGAGCAGTACTTC.

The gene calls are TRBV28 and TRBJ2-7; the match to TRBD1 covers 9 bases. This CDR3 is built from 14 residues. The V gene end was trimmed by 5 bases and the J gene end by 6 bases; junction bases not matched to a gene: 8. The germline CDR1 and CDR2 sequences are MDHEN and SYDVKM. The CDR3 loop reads CASSLDRGIVEQYF. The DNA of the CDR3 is TGTGCCAGCAGTCTCGACAGGGGGATCGTCGAGCAGTACTTC.

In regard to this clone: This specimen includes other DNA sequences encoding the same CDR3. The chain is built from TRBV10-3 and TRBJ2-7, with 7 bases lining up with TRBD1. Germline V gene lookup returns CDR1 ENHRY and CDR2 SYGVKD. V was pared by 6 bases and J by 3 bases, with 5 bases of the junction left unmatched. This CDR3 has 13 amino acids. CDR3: CAISAGTVYEQYF. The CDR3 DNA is TGTGCCATCAGCGCCGGGACAGTCTACGAGCAGTACTTC.

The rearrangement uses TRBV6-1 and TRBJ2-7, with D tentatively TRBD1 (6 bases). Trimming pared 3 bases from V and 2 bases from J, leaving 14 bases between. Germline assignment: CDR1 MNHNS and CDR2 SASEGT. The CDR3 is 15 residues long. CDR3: CASSDTGNLTYEQYF. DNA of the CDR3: TGTGCCAGCAGTGACACAGGGAACTTAACCTACGAGCAGTACTTC.

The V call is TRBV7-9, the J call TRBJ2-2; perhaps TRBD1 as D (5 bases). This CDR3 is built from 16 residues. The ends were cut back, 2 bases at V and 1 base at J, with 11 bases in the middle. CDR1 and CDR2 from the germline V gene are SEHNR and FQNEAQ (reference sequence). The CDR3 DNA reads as TGTGCCAGCAGCTTAATGGGGCTAAAGAACACCGGGGAGCTGTTTTTT. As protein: CASSLMGLKNTGELFF. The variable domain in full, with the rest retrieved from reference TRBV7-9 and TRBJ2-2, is DTGVSQNPRHKITKRGQNVTFRCDPISEHNRLYWYRQTLGQGPEFLTYFQNEAQLEKSRLLSDRFSAERPKGSFSTLEIQRTEQGDSAMYLCASSLMGLKNTGELFFGEGSRLTVL.

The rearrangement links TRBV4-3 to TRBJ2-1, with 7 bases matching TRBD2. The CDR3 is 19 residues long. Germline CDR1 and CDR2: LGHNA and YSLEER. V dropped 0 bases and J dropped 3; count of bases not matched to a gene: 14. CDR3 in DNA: TGCGCCAGCAGCCAAGACTGGGTGGGCGGGAGTATGTACTACAATGAGCAGTTCTTC. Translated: CASSQDWVGGSMYYNEQFF.

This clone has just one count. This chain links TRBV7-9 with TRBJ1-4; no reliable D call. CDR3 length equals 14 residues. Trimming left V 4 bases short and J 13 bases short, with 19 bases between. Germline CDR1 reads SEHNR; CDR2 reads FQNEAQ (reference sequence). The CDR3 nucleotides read TGTGCCAGCAGCTCCGTTATTGAGGGTCCGGGACTGTTTTTT. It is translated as CASSSVIEGPGLFF.

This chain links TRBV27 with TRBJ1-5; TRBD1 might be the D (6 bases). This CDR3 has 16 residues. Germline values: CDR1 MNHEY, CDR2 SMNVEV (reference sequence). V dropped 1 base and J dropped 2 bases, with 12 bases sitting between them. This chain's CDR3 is CASSLFAGAGNQPQHF. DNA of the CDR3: TGTGCCAGCAGTTTATTCGCAGGGGCTGGCAATCAGCCCCAGCATTTT.

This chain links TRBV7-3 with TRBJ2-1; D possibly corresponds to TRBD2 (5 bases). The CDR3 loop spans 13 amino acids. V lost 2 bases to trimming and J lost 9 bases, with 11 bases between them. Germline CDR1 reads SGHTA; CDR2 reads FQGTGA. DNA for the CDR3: TGTGCCAGCAGCTTAGCTCTAGCAGGTGAGCAGTTCTTC. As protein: CASSLALAGEQFF.

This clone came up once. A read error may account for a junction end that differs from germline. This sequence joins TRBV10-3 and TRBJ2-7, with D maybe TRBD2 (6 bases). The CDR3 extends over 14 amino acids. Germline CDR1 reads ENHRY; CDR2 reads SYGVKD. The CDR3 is CAITEPGTPYEQYF. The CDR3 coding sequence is TGTGCCATCACTGAGCCCGGGACTCCCTACGAGCAGTACTTC.

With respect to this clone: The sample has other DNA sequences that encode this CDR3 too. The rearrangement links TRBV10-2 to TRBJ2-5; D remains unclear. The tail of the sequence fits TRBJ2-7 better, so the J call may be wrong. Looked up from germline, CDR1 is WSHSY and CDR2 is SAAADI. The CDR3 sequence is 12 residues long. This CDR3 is CASSESSYEQYF. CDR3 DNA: TGCGCCAGCAGTGAGTCAAGTTACGAGCAGTACTTC.

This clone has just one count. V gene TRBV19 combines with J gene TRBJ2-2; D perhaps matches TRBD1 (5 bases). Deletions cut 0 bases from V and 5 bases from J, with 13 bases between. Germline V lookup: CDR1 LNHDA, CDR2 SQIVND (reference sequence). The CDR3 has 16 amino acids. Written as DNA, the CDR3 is TGTGCCAGTAGTATAGATACGGCAGGGTGGACCGGGGAGCTGTTTTTT. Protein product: CASSIDTAGWTGELFF.

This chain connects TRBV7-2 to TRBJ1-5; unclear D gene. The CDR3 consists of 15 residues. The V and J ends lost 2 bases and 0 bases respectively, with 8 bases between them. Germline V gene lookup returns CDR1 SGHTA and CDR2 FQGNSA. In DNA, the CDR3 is TGTGCCAGCAGCTTACACGGAAATAGCAATCAGCCCCAGCATTTT. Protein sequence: CASSLHGNSNQPQHF.

The CDR3 bases are TGCGCCAGCAGCCAAGAGACCTCGACAGGGACCCTCAATCAGCCCCAGCATTTT. Amino acid sequence: CASSQETSTGTLNQPQHF. The chain joins TRBV4-1 to TRBJ1-5, with TRBD1 matching over 7 bases. The V and J ends lost 0 bases and 3 bases, in that order; junction bases with no gene match: 11. The CDR3 runs 18 residues. Per the germline V gene, CDR1 is MGHRA and CDR2 is YSYEKL.

CDR3 loop: CASSQVPGATPPLHF. The CDR3 nucleotides read TGCGCCAGCAGCCAAGTTCCGGGGGCGACTCCCCCCCTCCACTTT. This chain joins TRBV4-1 and TRBJ1-6, with TRBD1 as a possible D gene (6 bases). The CDR3 is 15 amino acids. Trimming took 1 base from V and 13 from J, leaving 17 bases between them. Germline loops: CDR1 MGHRA, CDR2 YSYEKL.

The CDR3 sequence is CASSQDLEEELFF. As DNA, the CDR3 is TGCGCCAGCAGCCAAGATCTTGAGGAGGAGCTGTTTTTT. V is TRBV4-3 and J is TRBJ2-2; no firm D call. V was pared by 0 bases and J by 10 bases, with 9 bases between. CDR3 length: 13 amino acids. The V gene's germline CDR1 is LGHNA and CDR2 YSLEER.

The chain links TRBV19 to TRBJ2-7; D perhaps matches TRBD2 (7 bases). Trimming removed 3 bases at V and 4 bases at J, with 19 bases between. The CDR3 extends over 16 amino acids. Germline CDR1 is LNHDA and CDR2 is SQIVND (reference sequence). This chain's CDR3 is CASSIGPSGEGYEQYF. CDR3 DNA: TGTGCCAGTAGTATCGGTCCGTCAGGGGAGGGGTACGAGCAGTACTTC.

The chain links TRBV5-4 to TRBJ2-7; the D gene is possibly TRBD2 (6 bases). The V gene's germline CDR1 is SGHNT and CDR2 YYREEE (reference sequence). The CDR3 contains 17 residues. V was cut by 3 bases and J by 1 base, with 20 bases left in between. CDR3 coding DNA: TGTGCCAGCAGCTGGGGGGTCGGGGCGGAGGTTTCCTACGAGCAGTACTTC. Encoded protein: CASSWGVGAEVSYEQYF.

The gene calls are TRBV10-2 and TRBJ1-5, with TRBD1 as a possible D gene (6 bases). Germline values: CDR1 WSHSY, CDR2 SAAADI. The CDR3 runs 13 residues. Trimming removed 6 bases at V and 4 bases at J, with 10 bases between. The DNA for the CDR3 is TGCGCCAGCAGGGGGGGCTCGAATCAGCCCCAGCATTTT. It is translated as CASRGGSNQPQHF.

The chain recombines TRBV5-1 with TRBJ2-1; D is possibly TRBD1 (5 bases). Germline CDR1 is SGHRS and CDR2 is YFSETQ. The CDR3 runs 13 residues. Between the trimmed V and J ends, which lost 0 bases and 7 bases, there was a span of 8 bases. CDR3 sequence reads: CASSLGQSNEQFF. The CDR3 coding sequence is TGCGCCAGCAGCTTGGGACAGTCGAATGAGCAGTTCTTC. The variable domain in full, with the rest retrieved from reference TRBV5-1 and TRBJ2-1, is KAGVTQTPRYLIKTRGQQVTLSCSPISGHRSVSWYQQTPGQGLQFLFEYFSETQRNKGNFPGRFSGRQFSNSRSEMNVSTLELGDSALYLCASSLGQSNEQFFGPGTRLTVL.